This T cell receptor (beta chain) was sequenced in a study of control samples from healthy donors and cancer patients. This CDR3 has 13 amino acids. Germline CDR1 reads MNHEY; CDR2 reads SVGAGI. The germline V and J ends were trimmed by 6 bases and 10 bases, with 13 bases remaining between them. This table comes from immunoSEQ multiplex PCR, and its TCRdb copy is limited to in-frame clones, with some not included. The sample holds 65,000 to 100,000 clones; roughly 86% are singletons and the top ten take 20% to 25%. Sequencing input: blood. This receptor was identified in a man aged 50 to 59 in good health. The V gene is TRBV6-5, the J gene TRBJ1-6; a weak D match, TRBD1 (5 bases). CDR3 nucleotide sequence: TGTGCCAGCAGACCCGGGACCGGGTCACCCCTCCACTTT. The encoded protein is CASRPGTGSPLHF.